The entry below describes one T cell receptor beta chain. Its specificity is unknown. The data are from a study of T cells expressing NK-cell markers. Study-wide background: HCMV seropositivity marked seven of the eight sequenced donors; one was seronegative. Whole-study results and caveats: These clonotypes additionally ranked first within the CD3+CD56-NKG2C+ fraction of several donors.

This CDR3 comprises 16 residues. Germline V lookup: CDR1 KGHSH, CDR2 LQKENI. TCRdb reprocessed the 5' RACE reads, with one entry per CDR3 protein and no DNA. This sample's clone table lists 500,000 to 600,000 distinct CDR3 sequences. The TCR comes from a man aged 18 to 30 in good health. The chain uses TRBV18 and TRBJ2-1; the TCRdb D gene call, TRBD1, has no DNA to confirm it. Sequencing was done on a sample of blood T cells: a sorted CD56 or NKG2C T cell subset, CD4+ or CD8+ T cells, or bulk PBMC T cells (not recorded which). Here the CDR3 reads CASSPRARTRGNEQFF.